The 5 T cell receptor beta chains in this list originate from one sample, sequenced in a study of CD8 T cells in ankylosing spondylitis. The study, taken as a whole, reports: Fewer than ten highly homologous variants made up a TCR beta motif that seemed to typify ankylosing spondylitis blood.

What these receptors recognize is not known. TCRdb independently ran MiXCR on the 5' RACE reads; one entry per CDR3 protein. The repertoire holds roughly 670,000 distinct CDR3 sequences, under 20% seen once, with about 19% in the top ten. Sequencing used blood, either unsorted or a sorted T cell fraction (not recorded which). Receptor source: a male donor with ankylosing spondylitis.

This clonotype was observed a few times. The chain recombines TRBV11-2 with TRBJ1-1; no definite D call. Germline-derived CDR1 and CDR2 are SGHAT and FQNNGV. Trimming cost V 5 bases and J 0 bases, with 13 bases left between them. There are 15 residues in the CDR3. CDR3 region: CASSPQDGLNTEAFF. For the CDR3, the DNA is TGTGCCAGCAGCCCCCAGGACGGATTGAACACTGAAGCTTTCTTT. The full variable domain, in which reference TRBV11-2 and TRBJ1-1 provide the parts outside the CDR3, is EAGVAQSPRYKIIEKRQSVAFWCNPISGHATLYWYQQILGQGPKLLIQFQNNGVVDDSQLPKDRFSAERLKGVDSTLKIQPAKLEDSAVYLCASSPQDGLNTEAFFGQGTRLTVV.

The chain joins TRBV18 to TRBJ2-1; 11 nucleotides line up with TRBD2. After removal of 4 bases from V and 5 bases from J, the junction contained 4 bases not matched to a gene. The CDR3 covers 15 residues. Germline V gene sequence: CDR1 KGHSH, CDR2 LQKENI. The CDR3 loop is CASSLTSGDHNEQFF. CDR3 bases: TGTGCCAGCTCACTGACTAGCGGGGACCACAATGAGCAGTTCTTC.

This clonotype was counted only a few times. The chain employs TRBV20-1 and TRBJ1-5; TRBD1 might be the D (6 bases). V was cut by 4 bases and J by 3 bases, with 10 bases left in between. Germline V lookup: CDR1 DFQATT, CDR2 SNEGSKA (reference sequence). The CDR3 totals 13 residues. CDR3 protein: CSATRTVNQPQHF. CDR3 in DNA: TGCAGTGCTACCCGGACAGTCAATCAGCCCCAGCATTTT.

The V and J genes are TRBV29-1 and TRBJ1-1, with TRBD1 matching over 9 bases. The length of the CDR3 is 12 residues. Looked up from germline, CDR1 is SQVTM and CDR2 is ANQGSEA. V lost 7 bases and J lost 6; bases outside the gene matches: 6. This CDR3 is CSAAGQGPEAFF. The CDR3 DNA reads TGCAGCGCCGCGGGACAGGGACCTGAAGCTTTCTTT.

This rearrangement joins TRBV27 to TRBJ2-1; the D call may be TRBD1 or TRBD2 (6 bases each). The germline V gene encodes CDR1 MNHEY and CDR2 SMNVEV (reference sequence). Deletions cut 8 bases from V and 7 bases from J, with 18 bases between. This CDR3 comprises 14 residues. The CDR3 sequence is CASRGPGARNEQFF. CDR3 DNA sequence: TGTGCCAGCCGCGGTCCGGGGGCGCGGAATGAGCAGTTCTTC.